The 26 T cell receptor beta chains reported below all come from one sample, sequenced in a study of T cell responses to AZD1222 COVID-19 vaccine. Libraries were prepared by immunoSEQ multiplex PCR; TCRdb keeps only in-frame clonotypes and omits some of them. The repertoire holds approximately 98,000 clones, with around 84% as singletons. The material was peripheral blood, obtained on day 0 of AZD1222 vaccination. The source is an adult in good health.

The chain couples TRBV14 to TRBJ2-2; D remains unclear. V gave up 1 base and J gave up 7 bases, with 7 bases separating them. Germline CDR1 and CDR2: SGHDN and FVKESK. This CDR3 is 13 amino acids long. This CDR3 is CASSQGLVGELFF. CDR3 sequence (DNA): TGTGCCAGCAGCCAAGGTTTGGTCGGGGAGCTGTTTTTT.

The chain combines TRBV3-1 (or the pseudogene TRBV3-2) with TRBJ1-3; 8 bases line up with TRBD1. Germline V lookup: CDR1 LGHDT, CDR2 YNNKEL (reference sequence). With 4 bases clipped from V and 0 bases from J, the junction kept 5 bases outside the gene matches. The CDR3 spans 16 residues. Written as DNA, the CDR3 is TGTGCCAGCAGCCCAGGACAGGGTGGCTCTGGAAACACCATATATTTT. Residues: CASSPGQGGSGNTIYF.

This clone appeared once. The chain has TRBV6-5 and TRBJ1-2; D not resolved. In germline, CDR1 is MNHEY, CDR2 SVGAGI. Trimming removed 4 bases at V and 7 bases at J, with 19 bases between. CDR3 length: 15 residues. The CDR3 DNA follows: TGTGCCAGCAGTTTCCGGCGGGGTTCATTGATTGGCTACACCTTC. Translation gives CASSFRRGSLIGYTF.

The genes are TRBV19 and TRBJ2-7; TRBD1 or TRBD2 may be the D gene (5 bases each). The CDR3 totals 16 residues. Germline-derived CDR1 and CDR2 are LNHDA and SQIVND (reference sequence). V lost 6 bases and J lost 3, with 21 bases in between. CDR3 nucleotide sequence: TGTGCCAGTAGCCCTCGGGGCACCTCGAATCTCTACGAGCAGTACTTC. It specifies CASSPRGTSNLYEQYF.

The chain uses TRBV28 and TRBJ2-7; D perhaps matches TRBD1 (6 bases). V was pared by 4 bases and J by 4 bases, with 11 bases between. Germline values: CDR1 MDHEN, CDR2 SYDVKM. This CDR3 is 13 amino acids long. The CDR3 DNA is TGTGCCAGCAGTTCGGCCGGACAGTACGAGCAGTACTTC. This encodes CASSSAGQYEQYF.

This chain connects TRBV5-1 to TRBJ1-2; D possibly corresponds to TRBD1 (6 bases). The CDR3 loop spans 16 amino acids. In germline, CDR1 is SGHRS, CDR2 YFSETQ. V was clipped by 4 bases and J by 4 bases, with 20 bases between them. CDR3 DNA: TGCGCCAGCAGCGGGCAGGTGGGGGCAGGGCCCTATGGCTACACCTTC. Amino acids: CASSGQVGAGPYGYTF.

The chain joins TRBV13 to TRBJ1-2, with TRBD1 matching over 9 bases. The CDR3 runs to 16 residues. With 1 base clipped from V and 4 bases from J, the junction kept 7 bases outside the gene matches. Germline CDR1 reads PRHDT; CDR2 reads FYEKMQ (reference sequence). The DNA for the CDR3 is TGTGCCAGCAGCTTAGAGGGGGACAGGGAAGGCTATGGCTACACCTTC. Its protein product is CASSLEGDREGYGYTF.

This chain connects TRBV7-2 to TRBJ2-3; no firm D call. This CDR3 is built from 12 residues. The germline V gene has CDR1 SGHTA and CDR2 FQGNSA. V was clipped by 3 bases and J by 4 bases, with 5 bases between them. The CDR3 DNA reads TGTGCCAGCAGCTTGCCGTCAGATACGCAGTATTTT. It codes for CASSLPSDTQYF.

The chain has TRBV19 and TRBJ1-5, with D possibly TRBD1 on 5 matching bases. CDR1 LNHDA and CDR2 SQIVND come from the germline V gene (reference sequence). V was pared by 3 bases and J by 2 bases, with 14 bases between. The CDR3 has 16 residues. The CDR3 nucleotides are TGTGCCAGTAGTATTGTTGAGGGGACCCGCAATCAGCCCCAGCATTTT. Translated: CASSIVEGTRNQPQHF.

This clone came up a few times. The V gene is TRBV11-2, the J gene TRBJ1-6; D call uncertain. Germline CDR1 is SGHAT and CDR2 is FQNNGV. V was shortened by 2 bases and J by 10 bases, with 12 bases between the two germline ends. The CDR3 has 14 amino acids. This CDR3 reads CASSLTHPGSPLHF. In nucleotides, the CDR3 is TGTGCCAGCAGCTTAACTCATCCGGGATCACCCCTCCACTTT.

This chain connects TRBV5-1 to TRBJ1-1; 9 bases are shared with TRBD1. CDR3 size: 15 residues. In germline, CDR1 is SGHRS, CDR2 YFSETQ. Trimming cost V 6 bases and J 1 base; bases outside gene matches: 7. The CDR3 loop reads CASIRTGDPNTEAFF. The CDR3 DNA is TGCGCCAGCATCCGGACAGGGGACCCGAACACTGAAGCTTTCTTT.

The rearrangement links TRBV6-5 to TRBJ1-2; D is ambiguous. In germline, CDR1 is MNHEY, CDR2 SVGAGI. Deletions cut 5 bases from V and 2 bases from J, with 9 bases between. The CDR3 is made up of 13 amino acids. Here the CDR3 reads CASSPSLNYGYTF. The CDR3 nucleotides read TGTGCCAGCAGTCCTTCATTGAACTATGGCTACACCTTC.

This chain links TRBV3-1 (or the pseudogene TRBV3-2) with TRBJ1-4; the D is unclear. Trimming took 2 bases from V and 8 from J, leaving 12 bases between them. The CDR3 is made up of 14 amino acids. CDR1 LGHDT and CDR2 YNNKEL come from the germline V gene (reference sequence). The CDR3 reads CASSQRMGGEKLFF. CDR3 nucleotides: TGTGCCAGCAGCCAACGGATGGGTGGAGAAAAACTGTTTTTT.

The rearrangement joins TRBV15 to TRBJ2-3; D ambiguous. This CDR3 is 16 amino acids long. V lost 1 base, J lost 4 bases, and 15 bases lay in between. CDR1 and CDR2 from the germline V gene are LNHNV and YYDKDF (reference sequence). The CDR3, as DNA: TGTGCCACCAGCAGAGTTCGGCAGGTGTTGTCAGATACGCAGTATTTT. Translating gives CATSRVRQVLSDTQYF.

The chain uses TRBV10-1 and TRBJ1-1, with unresolved D. Per the germline V gene, CDR1 is WNHNN and CDR2 is SYGVQD (reference sequence). V gave up 2 bases and J gave up 0 bases, with 7 bases separating them. The CDR3 is 14 residues long. CDR3 DNA sequence: TGCGCCAGCAGTGAGCCGGGGATGAACACTGAAGCTTTCTTT. It yields the protein CASSEPGMNTEAFF.

The chain uses TRBV4-1 and TRBJ2-5; D unclear. Germline-derived CDR1 and CDR2 are MGHRA and YSYEKL. This CDR3 spans 16 amino acids. V lost 4 bases and J lost 5, with 20 bases in between. The CDR3, as DNA: TGCGCCAGCAGCCCCCTTGACCTAGACCCTCTGGAGACCCAGTACTTC. This sequence encodes CASSPLDLDPLETQYF.

This sequence joins TRBV28 and TRBJ1-3, with 7 positions matching TRBD1. Per the germline V gene, CDR1 is MDHEN and CDR2 is SYDVKM. Losses at the gene ends were 4 bases for V and 2 bases for J; bases not matched to a gene: 8. The CDR3 has 16 amino acids. CDR3 in DNA: TGTGCCAGCAGTTCAAACACAGGGGTAGCTGGAAACACCATATATTTT. This codes for CASSSNTGVAGNTIYF.

The CDR3 is CASSQPTGEIVQPQHF. DNA for the CDR3: TGCGCCAGCAGCCAGCCGACAGGGGAAATCGTACAGCCCCAGCATTTT. The V call is TRBV4-1, the J call TRBJ1-5, with 8 bases matching TRBD1. Germline values: CDR1 MGHRA, CDR2 YSYEKL. The CDR3 is 16 residues long. V was pared by 3 bases and J by 7 bases, with 11 bases of the junction left unmatched.

J is TRBJ2-3 and V is TRBV3-1 (or the pseudogene TRBV3-2); D remains ambiguous. CDR3 length: 15 amino acids. The germline V gene has CDR1 LGHDT and CDR2 YNNKEL (reference sequence). V shed 0 bases and J shed 7 bases, with 14 bases lying between them. The CDR3 bases are TGTGCCAGCAGCCAAGACAGCACTCAAGCAAATACGCAGTATTTT. Its translation is CASSQDSTQANTQYF.

V usage is TRBV30 and J usage is TRBJ2-7; 10 bases fit TRBD1. V lost 1 base and J lost 2; bases outside the gene matches: 2. The CDR3 has 14 residues. The germline V gene encodes CDR1 GTSNPN and CDR2 SVGIG (reference sequence). CDR3 in amino acids: CAWSAGQGAYEQYF. The CDR3 DNA follows: TGTGCCTGGAGTGCAGGACAGGGGGCCTACGAGCAGTACTTC.

The V call is TRBV28, the J call TRBJ1-5; D is perhaps TRBD1 (5 bases). The CDR3 sequence is 12 residues long. Deletions cut 10 bases from V and 4 bases from J, with 11 bases between. Germline values: CDR1 MDHEN, CDR2 SYDVKM. CDR3 amino acids: CAIQGRNQPQHF. The CDR3 coding sequence is TGTGCCATCCAGGGCAGGAATCAGCCCCAGCATTTT.

This clone was counted a single time. The V and J genes are TRBV24-1 and TRBJ2-3; 9 positions match TRBD1. V shed 9 bases, J shed 3 bases, and the junction held 15 bases outside the gene matches. The CDR3 loop spans 17 amino acids. The germline CDR1 and CDR2 sequences are KGHDR and SFDVKD. The chain's CDR3 is CATAGGPGTGSTDTQYF. The CDR3 nucleotides read TGTGCCACCGCCGGAGGGCCCGGGACAGGGTCGACAGATACGCAGTATTTT.

The gene calls are TRBV18 and TRBJ2-5, with 8 bases identical to TRBD1. Germline CDR1 KGHSH, CDR2 LQKENI. This CDR3 has 15 amino acids. After removal of 4 bases from V and 3 bases from J, the junction contained 7 bases not matched to a gene. The CDR3, as DNA: TGTGCCAGCTCACTCGGACAGGGCCCAGAAGAGACCCAGTACTTC. Residues: CASSLGQGPEETQYF.

The V and J genes are TRBV28 and TRBJ2-7; unclear D gene. From germline, CDR1 is MDHEN and CDR2 SYDVKM. The CDR3 sequence is 15 residues long. V was cut by 4 bases and J by 1 base, with 14 bases left in between. CDR3 region: CASSSPAGASYEQYF. The CDR3 DNA reads as TGTGCCAGCAGTTCCCCGGCAGGAGCTTCCTACGAGCAGTACTTC.

The chain combines TRBV24-1 with TRBJ2-1; 7 bases are shared with TRBD2. Trimming took 2 bases from V and 3 from J; bases not matched to a gene: 6. Per the germline V gene, CDR1 is KGHDR and CDR2 is SFDVKD. This CDR3 is 16 amino acids long. The CDR3, as DNA: TGTGCCACCAGTGATTCCTCGGGGGGAAGCTACAATGAGCAGTTCTTC. Protein sequence: CATSDSSGGSYNEQFF.

The chain uses TRBV7-2 and TRBJ1-1; D is unclear. Germline lookup yields CDR1 SGHTA and CDR2 FQGNSA. The CDR3 loop spans 14 amino acids. Between the trimmed V and J ends, which lost 6 bases and 4 bases, there was a span of 15 bases. The DNA of the CDR3 is TGTGCCAGCAGTTCCTATGCCCAGACCACTGAAGCTTTCTTT. Its protein is CASSSYAQTTEAFF.